Included here is one T cell receptor beta chain sequence, with context. The specificity of this receptor is unknown. No much larger clone exists at a distance of one base, and base qualities are not known. These data are taken from a study of identical twins (dated by TCRdb to the mid-2010s). Background for the entire study: The study deep-sequenced TCR alpha and beta repertoires from monozygotic twins, unrelated adults of various ages and cord blood to test whether fetal clonotypes persist. Replicate twin experiments were performed at different times using different library preparation protocols to rule out contamination.

The library was generated by 5' RACE. For sequencing, an Illumina HiSeq 2000 was employed. Template switching added a universal primer binding site, and the final cDNA carried a unique molecular identifier that allowed TCR cDNA molecules to be counted accurately. Specific primers in the conserved constant-segment region were used to synthesize first-strand cDNA for the TCR alpha and beta chains. To control for contamination, every cDNA library carried two barcodes: a SMART-Mk sample barcode plus Illumina barcodes. TruSeq adapter sequences along with Illumina sample barcodes were introduced in two successive PCR steps. Sequencing of the TCR alpha and beta cDNA libraries was done on the Illumina HiSeq platform using custom primers. The source study handled its data this way. MiGEC processed the raw reads to extract unique molecular identifiers, while MiXCR was used to determine the CDR3 positions. Recombination models were inferred per individual with the repgenHMM and IGoR tools using an EM algorithm. The tcR package in R was used for shared clonotype analysis, with sharing normalized by the product of cloneset sizes. To study raw recombination without the effects of thymic and clonal selection, out-of-frame nonproductive sequences were analyzed. The public sequencing data were trimmed at Q25 with fastp and processed into clonotypes with MiXCR by TCRdb, which kept only in-frame beta chains. A single entry per CDR3 protein holds the most common genes and DNA from its merged rows. The V and J calls come from TCRdb's annotation, not from the publication. The sample table contains 500,000 to 700,000 distinct CDR3 sequences; only one count was recorded for around 7.5% of them. The leading ten clones occupy about 1.5% of the sample.

Study-level results and caveats: Compared with coincidental sharing between unrelated individuals, out-of-frame TCR alpha sequences shared between twins showed an excess of sequences with low generation probability. Fewer insertions were carried by abundant cord blood beta clonotypes; a weaker similar trend was observed in young adult naive repertoires, while no such trend was observed in memory repertoires. In beta out-of-frame sequences, excess twin sharing was weaker, because having fewer shared sequences lowered the signal-to-noise ratio. Invariant T cells such as MAIT and iNKT could partly confound zero-insertion analyses, although diverse VJ usage argued against such confounding for most clonotypes. Conclusions relied on cross-sectional statistical analysis, since the same donors could not be followed over many years. In monozygotic twins, out-of-frame TCR alpha sharing was systematically underestimated by recombination models, although the models agreed with sharing between unrelated individuals.

All donors were healthy Caucasians. Three pairs of female monozygotic twins, all aged about 18 to 30 years, were included in the twin cohort. Peripheral blood mononuclear cells were used as the source from which RNA for TCR libraries was isolated. V is pared back by 3 bases and J by 6 bases, with 10 bases lying between the germline termini. CDR1 and CDR2 (SQVTM, ANQGSEA) derive from the germline V gene. Counted from cysteine to phenylalanine, this CDR3 has 12 amino acids. CDR3 DNA is the only sequence kept; it has 36 bases, read in frame from the first base. This same sample was also part of a study on yellow fever vaccine responses in identical twins. Reported in the second study: According to the authors, the vaccine-induced T cell response in identical twins seemed to be partly convergent and partly specific to each individual. In identical twins, the study followed T cell clones that responded to the vaccine with precision.

The TCR comes from a woman aged 18 to 35 in good health. The sample comprised PBMCs. The chain uses TRBV29-1 and TRBJ2-3; no confident D gene assignment can be made. The bases are TGCAGCGTTGATCCCCGGGTGGATACGCAGTATTTT. This sequence encodes CSVDPRVDTQYF.